The rows below give T cell receptor beta chains drawn from one sample of a study of T cells in Graves' hyperthyroidism and ophthalmopathy. A single record per CDR3 protein comes from TCRdb applying MiXCR to the multiplex PCR reads. The sample lists 550,000 to 600,000 distinct CDR3 sequences; just over 45% were seen once. Material for sequencing was peripheral blood or thyroid tissue (not recorded which). These receptors were taken from an adult woman with Graves' disease, either hyperthyroidism or ophthalmopathy (not recorded which). Both conserved end residues are part of each CDR3. Fields, in order: V gene, D gene, J gene, clone size, CDR3 DNA, CDR3 protein. D genes are given only for firm matches. Only part of the rows carry a size: once, few, many, or a class if the clone is expanded.

TRBV7-9	.	TRBJ1-2	many	TGTGCCAGCAGCTTAGAAGTTGGTGGCTACACCTTC	CASSLEVGGYTF
TRBV10-3	TRBD1	TRBJ2-5	.	TGTGCCATCAGTGATGGGGACAGCTCCCCCGAGACCCAGTACTTC	CAISDGDSSPETQYF
TRBV7-9	.	TRBJ1-4	many	TGTGCCAGCAGCTCAGGGTCTGCAACTAATGAAAAACTGTTTTTT	CASSSGSATNEKLFF
TRBV11-2	.	TRBJ2-5	many	TGTGCCAGCAGCTTAGACAAACGGAGTTGGGAGACCCAGTACTTC	CASSLDKRSWETQYF
TRBV10-3	.	TRBJ1-1	few	TGTGCCATCAGTGAGGAGGGGATTGGGACTTTCTTT	CAISEEGIGTFF
TRBV3-1	.	TRBJ1-2	many	TGTGCCAGCAGCCCACGCACAAGGAACTATGGCTACACCTTC	CASSPRTRNYGYTF
TRBV5-6	TRBD2	TRBJ2-7	many	TGTGCCAGCAGCTTGGGTAGCGGGAGAGGATACGAGCAGTACTTC	CASSLGSGRGYEQYF
TRBV20-1	.	TRBJ1-5	.	TGCAGTGCTAGGGAGGACACTTATAGCAATCAGCCCCAGCATTTT	CSAREDTYSNQPQHF
TRBV20-1	.	TRBJ1-4	.	TGCAGTGCTGGAGATAATGGCGATCTAGGAAAGGAAAAACTGTTTTTT	CSAGDNGDLGKEKLFF
TRBV27	TRBD1	TRBJ1-2	many	TGTGCCAGCAGTCTAAGCCTGGGACAGACCCTCTATGGCTACACCTTC	CASSLSLGQTLYGYTF
TRBV18	.	TRBJ2-7	few	TGTGCCAGCTCAACCCTTCCGGGAACTTCTTCCTACGAGCAGTACTTC	CASSTLPGTSSYEQYF
TRBV15	.	TRBJ2-7	many	TGTGCCACCAGCAGAGATCGGAGCAGATCCTACGAGCAGTACTTC	CATSRDRSRSYEQYF
TRBV7-2	.	TRBJ2-2	many	TGTGCCAGCAGCTTAACAGCGAGGGAGCTGTTTTTT	CASSLTARELFF
TRBV20-1	TRBD1	TRBJ1-5	many	TGCAGTGCTAGAGTGGTAGGGACAGTGAATCAGCCCCAGCATTTT	CSARVVGTVNQPQHF
TRBV4-1	.	TRBJ1-1	.	TGCGCCAGCAGCCAAGACCTGGGGAGGGCCAACACTGAAGCTTTCTTT	CASSQDLGRANTEAFF
TRBV6-6	.	TRBJ1-5	once	TGTGCCAGCAGTACCGGCGAGGGGGGCGATCAGCCCCAGCATTTT	CASSTGEGGDQPQHF
TRBV5-1	TRBD2	TRBJ2-7	.	TGCGCCAGCAGCCCCGGGACTAGCGCGGTGAACGAGCAGTACTTC	CASSPGTSAVNEQYF
TRBV5-1	TRBD1	TRBJ1-1	many	TGCGCCAGCAGCGCATCGGCAGGACAGGGCTCTGAAGCTTTCTTT	CASSASAGQGSEAFF
TRBV4-1	TRBD2	TRBJ2-5	many	TGCGCCAGCAGCCAAGTACTAGCGGGAAGCCCCCACCAAGAGACCCAGTACTTC	CASSQVLAGSPHQETQYF
TRBV10-2	TRBD2	TRBJ2-1	few	TGCGCCAGCAGCTTGGGACTAGCGGGAGTTGAGCAGTTCTTC	CASSLGLAGVEQFF
TRBV29-1	TRBD1	TRBJ2-2	.	TGCAGCGTCGAAACCGGGACAGGGCGGTCCGGGGAGCTGTTTTTT	CSVETGTGRSGELFF
TRBV5-1	.	TRBJ1-1	.	TGCGCCAGCAGCTTGGCCGCGGAAAGAACTGAAGCTTTCTTT	CASSLAAERTEAFF
TRBV20-1	TRBD1	TRBJ1-5	.	TGCAGTGCTAGAGGGCCGGACAGGGTGGGGGGCTTTCAGCCCCAGCATTTT	CSARGPDRVGGFQPQHF
TRBV20-1	.	TRBJ2-3	few	TGCAGTGCCAACAAAATCGGGTTTGCAGATACGCAGTATTTT	CSANKIGFADTQYF
TRBV10-1	.	TRBJ1-1	many	TGCGCCAGCAGTGAGTCAGGACGTCCAGAAGCTTTCTTT	CASSESGRPEAFF
TRBV20-1	.	TRBJ2-7	.	TGCAGTGCTAGAGTAGCTGGCGAGCAGTACTTC	CSARVAGEQYF
TRBV11-2	.	TRBJ2-7	many	TGTGCCAGCAGCAGACAAGGACAAGTCTCTTCCTACGAGCAGTACTTC	CASSRQGQVSSYEQYF
TRBV20-1	.	TRBJ2-7	.	TGCAGTGCGAGCCGGGGAACGAGTAACGAGCAGTACTTC	CSASRGTSNEQYF
TRBV3-1	.	TRBJ2-5	many	TGTGCCAGCAGCCAGAACCAAGAGACCCAGTACTTC	CASSQNQETQYF
TRBV4-1	TRBD1	TRBJ1-2	many	TGCGCCAGCAGCCAAGTAGGGGGCCCTGGCTACACCTTC	CASSQVGGPGYTF
TRBV27	TRBD2	TRBJ2-5	.	TGTGCCAGCAGTCAAAGGTGGCGGGGGTACCAAGAGACCCAGTACTTC	CASSQRWRGYQETQYF
TRBV2	.	TRBJ2-5	.	TGTGCCAGCAGTGCAACATCTACTAGGGAGACCCAGTACTTC	CASSATSTRETQYF
TRBV27	.	TRBJ2-2	.	TGTGCCAGCGCCCTTTTAGGACACCTGAACACCGGGGAGCTGTTTTTT	CASALLGHLNTGELFF
TRBV20-1	TRBD2	TRBJ2-7	.	TGCAGTGGCACGGGACTAGCGGGACGGTACGAGCAGTACTTC	CSGTGLAGRYEQYF
TRBV7-9	TRBD2	TRBJ2-7	many	TGTGCCAGCAGCTTCCCCGGGACTAGGGGTCACGAGCAGTACTTC	CASSFPGTRGHEQYF
TRBV3-1	.	TRBJ2-5	few	TGTGCCAGCAGCCACTTTTATGCGGAGCCGACCCAAGAGACCCAGTACTTC	CASSHFYAEPTQETQYF
TRBV12-3/TRBV12-4	.	TRBJ1-4	many	TGTGCCACCACAGAGGGAAGTTGGGAAAAACTGTTTTTT	CATTEGSWEKLFF
TRBV19	TRBD2	TRBJ2-7	many	TGTGCCAGTAGTCGAACAGCGGGGTACGAGCAGTACTTC	CASSRTAGYEQYF
TRBV5-5	.	TRBJ2-5	.	TGTGCCAGCGACGGCGGGCGGGAGACCCAGTACTTC	CASDGGRETQYF
TRBV6-5	.	TRBJ1-2	.	TGTGCCAGCAGTTACTCGAAAGGGGTGCACTATGGCTACACCTTC	CASSYSKGVHYGYTF
TRBV5-1	.	TRBJ2-5	many	TGCGCCAGCAGCTTAAACCGGGGCGGGGAGACCCAGTACTTC	CASSLNRGGETQYF
TRBV12-3/TRBV12-4	.	TRBJ1-5	.	TGTGCCAGCACCAACGGCAATCAGCCCCAGCATTTT	CASTNGNQPQHF
TRBV12-3/TRBV12-4	.	TRBJ1-1	many	TGTGCCAGCAGTTTAGCTACAGGCATGAACACTGAAGCTTTCTTT	CASSLATGMNTEAFF
TRBV10-3	TRBD1	TRBJ1-6	few	TGTGCCATCAGTGAGTCGATCTTGACTTGGACAGGGAATTCACCCCTCCACTTT	CAISESILTWTGNSPLHF
TRBV6-5	.	TRBJ1-5	many	TGTGCCAGCAGTTACGGGGGGATCTCAAATCAGCCCCAGCATTTT	CASSYGGISNQPQHF
TRBV7-9	.	TRBJ1-5	.	TGTGCCAGCAGCCCAGCCAGGGAGGGCAATCAGCCCCAGCATTTT	CASSPAREGNQPQHF